This T cell receptor (beta chain) was sequenced during a study of blood T cell repertoires in COVID-19. Study-wide context: Acute and convalescent COVID-19 samples came from the United States, Italy and Spain. PBMCs, B-cell-depleted T cells, or T cells provided the cDNA or gDNA that made up the material.

V lost 5 bases to trimming and J lost 1 base, with 12 bases between them. Germline V gene data show CDR1 as SGHRS and CDR2 as YFSETQ. This CDR3 region has 14 residues. As processed by the authors: Reference gene primer amplification gave nucleated cell count estimates. The assay was immunoSEQ multiplex PCR, and TCRdb's table has in-frame clones only and misses some. The V and J calls and clone size come from that table; D and trimming were worked out from the DNA. The profile shows about 120,000 clones, over 65% of them singletons. V is TRBV5-1 and J is TRBJ1-1, with D maybe TRBD1 (6 bases). The sequencing input was peripheral blood. This sequence originates from a human donor with acute or convalescent COVID-19. The donor label of this sample is uncertain. The CDR3 is CASSRDIKNTEAFF. Here the CDR3 DNA reads TGCGCCAGCAGTCGGGACATTAAGAACACTGAAGCTTTCTTT. The full variable domain, rest sourced from reference TRBV5-1 and TRBJ1-1, is KAGVTQTPRYLIKTRGQQVTLSCSPISGHRSVSWYQQTPGQGLQFLFEYFSETQRNKGNFPGRFSGRQFSNSRSEMNVSTLELGDSALYLCASSRDIKNTEAFFGQGTRLTVV.